This T cell receptor beta chain was recovered during a study of radiotherapy plus CTLA-4 blockade in lung cancer. Trimming left V 1 base short and J 0 bases short, with 10 bases between. Per the germline V gene, CDR1 is LGHNA and CDR2 is YSLEER. This CDR3 spans 17 amino acids. Libraries were prepared by immunoSEQ multiplex PCR; TCRdb keeps only in-frame clonotypes and omits some of them. The data contain 57,000 or so clones, 60% to 85% of them singletons. The chain joins TRBV4-3 to TRBJ2-6; D might be TRBD1 (6 bases). Source: peripheral blood, taken from a patient treated with radiotherapy plus ipilimumab. This receptor was obtained from a human donor with non-small cell lung cancer who had a complete response to radiotherapy plus ipilimumab. CDR3 region: CASSQVGQRSGANVLTF. The CDR3, as DNA: TGCGCCAGCAGCCAAGTAGGACAGCGCTCTGGGGCCAACGTCCTGACTTTC.